The rows below give T cell receptor beta chains drawn from one sample of a study of response to subunit inactivated influenza vaccine. TCRdb recomputed calls from the RT-PCR reads with MiXCR, one row per CDR3 protein. Counted here are hundreds of thousands of distinct CDR3 sequences, around 18% occurring once; the ten biggest clones make up under 13%. The material sequenced was PBMCs from blood, taken about 5 days after vaccination. These receptors all stem from a man aged 45 to 65 who received an inactivated influenza vaccine. Both conserved end residues are part of each CDR3. A D gene is named only where the DNA matches it firmly. Clone sizes are given selectively: once, few, many, or a class where the clone is expanded.

j_call v_call d_call clone_size cdr3_nt cdr3_aa
TRBJ1-1 TRBV10-3 - many TGTGCCATCAGTGAGTCGGGAAAGGGCACTGAAGCTTTCTTT CAISESGKGTEAFF
TRBJ2-7 TRBV12-3/TRBV12-4 - - TGTGCCAGCAGTTTAGCGCTAGTCCACGAGCAGTACTTC CASSLALVHEQYF
TRBJ1-2 TRBV5-6 - many TGTGCCAGCAGCCTACGAACCTCCGGGGGCTATGGCTACACCTTC CASSLRTSGGYGYTF
TRBJ2-2 TRBV12-3/TRBV12-4 TRBD2 many TGTGCCAGCAGTTTCGAGGGACTAGCGGGCGGGGAGCTGTTTTTT CASSFEGLAGGELFF
TRBJ2-7 TRBV7-2 - few TGTGCCAGCAGCTTATGGGGGGCCTACGAGCAGTACTTC CASSLWGAYEQYF
TRBJ1-6 TRBV7-8 - many TGTGCCAGCAGCCCCTCCGTACCGTATAATTCACCCCTCCACTTT CASSPSVPYNSPLHF
TRBJ2-1 TRBV7-2 - few TGTGCCAGCAGCTTGGGTGGCAGCCCGCACAATGAGCAGTTCTTC CASSLGGSPHNEQFF
TRBJ2-1 TRBV12-3/TRBV12-4 - many TGTGCCAGCAGTTTTCTCGATGAGCAGTTCTTC CASSFLDEQFF
TRBJ2-5 TRBV7-9 - - TGTGCCAGCAGCTCCCCGGGCGGCCCCGGGACCCAGTACTTC CASSSPGGPGTQYF
TRBJ2-4 TRBV12-3/TRBV12-4 - many TGTGCCAGCAGTTTAATAGCTGGTTTCGAGGAGCAGTACTTC CASSLIAGFEEQYF
TRBJ1-4 TRBV6-5 - few TGTGCCAGCAGTTACTCGATTGGGGGGCCTACTAATGAAAAACTGTTTTTT CASSYSIGGPTNEKLFF
TRBJ2-5 TRBV28 TRBD1 few TGTGCCAGCAGCTTAGGACAGGGGTTTATGGAGACCCAGTACTTC CASSLGQGFMETQYF
TRBJ2-7 TRBV10-3 - - TGTGCCATCAGCTCCACGCCTCAAGGGTACGAGCAGTACTTC CAISSTPQGYEQYF
TRBJ2-7 TRBV6-5 - - TGTGCCAGCAGCGACGAATTCGGCGAGCAGTACTTC CASSDEFGEQYF
TRBJ2-1 TRBV5-1 TRBD2 - TGCGCCAGCAGCGGGTTAGCGGGGGGGCTTCTCGATGAGCAGTTCTTC CASSGLAGGLLDEQFF
TRBJ2-7 TRBV7-9 TRBD2 - TGTGCCAGCAGCTTAGCCCCCGGGGGGTCCTCCTACGAGCAGTACTTC CASSLAPGGSSYEQYF
TRBJ2-1 TRBV7-2 TRBD2 - TGTGCCAGCAGCCCTGACGGACTAGCGGGGACCCACAATGAGCAGTTCTTC CASSPDGLAGTHNEQFF
TRBJ2-7 TRBV29-1 TRBD2 - TGCAGCGTTTCCGCGACTAGCGGGAGCTACGAGCAGTACTTC CSVSATSGSYEQYF
TRBJ1-2 TRBV6-5 TRBD1 - TGTGCCAGCAGTCGAACCCCGGGACAGGTCTTC CASSRTPGQVF
TRBJ2-2 TRBV5-6 - - TGTGCCAGCAGCAGGTGGACCGACACCGGGGAGCTGTTTTTT CASSRWTDTGELFF
TRBJ2-5 TRBV20-1 TRBD2 - TGCAGTGCTAGAGATCGGGAGCGGGGGAACCAGTACTTC CSARDRERGNQYF
TRBJ2-5 TRBV4-2 - - TGTGCCAGCAGCCAGGCAGATCAAGAGACCCAGTACTTC CASSQADQETQYF
TRBJ2-1 TRBV20-1 - - TGCAGTGCTAGCGGGAGCTGGGATGAGCAGTTCTTC CSASGSWDEQFF
TRBJ2-7 TRBV20-1 - few TGCAGTGCTAGAGTGACCGTGGGCGGGTACGAGCAGTACTTC CSARVTVGGYEQYF
TRBJ1-2 TRBV6-1 - few TGCGCCAGCAGTGAGTCCCGGGACTATGGCTACACCTTC CASSESRDYGYTF
TRBJ1-5 TRBV7-2 TRBD1 - TGTGCCAGCAGCTTCCAGGGGGCAAACAATCAGCCCCAGCATTTT CASSFQGANNQPQHF
TRBJ2-3 TRBV24-1 - few TGTGCCACCAACCAATACCTGTCAGATACGCAGTATTTT CATNQYLSDTQYF
TRBJ1-5 TRBV5-1 TRBD1 - TGCGCCAGCAGCTTGGAAGGACAGGCCGGGGAGCCCCAGCATTTT CASSLEGQAGEPQHF
TRBJ2-3 TRBV6-5 - few TGTGCCAGCAGTTACGGCTGGAGCACTAGCACAGATACGCAGTATTTT CASSYGWSTSTDTQYF
TRBJ2-7 TRBV6-2/TRBV6-3 - few TGTGCCAGCACCCCTTACGGGCGCGGGCCCTACGAGCAGTACTTC CASTPYGRGPYEQYF
TRBJ2-1 TRBV28 TRBD2 - TGTGCCAGCAGTTACGGGACTAGCGGGAGTGATGAGCAGTTCTTC CASSYGTSGSDEQFF
TRBJ2-2 TRBV29-1 TRBD1 few TGCAGCGGCCGGGACAGGGAAACCGGGGAGCTGTTTTTT CSGRDRETGELFF
TRBJ2-2 TRBV9 TRBD1 - TGTGCCAGCAGCGTAGCAGGACAGGTTAAACAGGGCGGGGAGCTGTTTTTT CASSVAGQVKQGGELFF
TRBJ2-1 TRBV13 - few TGTGCCAGCGTCCCCCCCTCGACGAGATACAATGAGCAGTTCTTC CASVPPSTRYNEQFF
TRBJ1-2 TRBV20-1 - - TGCAGTGCGACAAGGGTCCGGGCGGACGTCTATGGCTACACCTTC CSATRVRADVYGYTF
TRBJ2-1 TRBV28 - many TGTGCCAGCAGTTCGTGGGGCGGGATATCCTACAATGAGCAGTTCTTC CASSSWGGISYNEQFF
TRBJ1-1 TRBV29-1 - few TGCAGCGTTGAAGGGTGGGTTCGGGCCATCCTACTGAACACTGAAGCTTTCTTT CSVEGWVRAILLNTEAFF
TRBJ2-3 TRBV12-3/TRBV12-4 - few TGTGCCAGCAGCTTGGGCAGGAGCCTTTCCACAGATACGCAGTATTTT CASSLGRSLSTDTQYF
TRBJ2-7 TRBV7-6 TRBD2 - TGTGCCAGCAGCCCCGGGGGGGAACTCTACGAGCAGTACTTC CASSPGGELYEQYF
TRBJ2-1 TRBV7-3 TRBD2 few TGTGCCAGCAGCTTCCAGGCTAGCGGGATCAATGAGCAGTTCTTC CASSFQASGINEQFF
TRBJ2-2 TRBV10-3 TRBD2 - TGTGCCATCAGATCTAGCGGGAGGAACACCGGGGAGCTGTTTTTT CAIRSSGRNTGELFF
TRBJ2-7 TRBV5-6 - few TGTGCCAGCAGCTTGGGGACAGACTTAGACGAGCAGTACTTC CASSLGTDLDEQYF
TRBJ1-6 TRBV6-5 - few TGTGCCAGCATGGTACTCAGGGCTAATTCACCCCTCCACTTT CASMVLRANSPLHF
TRBJ1-2 TRBV20-1 - few TGCAGTGCGAATACAGGGTATTTGGTCGGGAACTATGGCTACACCTTC CSANTGYLVGNYGYTF
TRBJ1-6 TRBV6-1 TRBD1 many TGTGCCAGCAAAGGACAGGACTATAATTCACCCCTCCACTTT CASKGQDYNSPLHF